In this sample, the clone carrying this T cell receptor beta chain turned up many times. This sample's TCRbeta library carried unique molecular identifier barcodes. TCRdb independently ran MiXCR on the PCR reads; one entry per CDR3 protein. This repertoire shows over 550,000 distinct CDR3 sequences, about 10% found once; its top ten account for less than 4.5%. The data were obtained in a study of T-cell reconstitution after alpha-beta-depleted transplantation in children. The ends lost 3 bases at V and 2 bases at J; junction bases unmatched: 5. The CDR3 has 15 amino acids. This sequence originates from a human donor who donated a stem cell graft to a child with acute myeloid leukemia. Sample: PBMCs from the stem cell graft donor, taken from the stem cell graft. This chain joins TRBV12-3 or TRBV12-4 and TRBJ2-3; 7 nucleotides agree with TRBD1. The DNA of the CDR3 is TGTGCCAGCAGTTTGGGAAGGGGGCCCACAGATACGCAGTATTTT. Its protein product is CASSLGRGPTDTQYF.